These 25 T cell receptor beta chains originate from one sample sequenced in a study of regulatory T cells in long-lasting Graves disease. Noted time point: newly diagnosed GD, antithyroid drugs for less than 3 months. PBMCs provided the RNA from which the TCR library was made. Libraries of TCR beta came from iRepertoire HTBI primers plus Arm-PCR of CDR3 regions. TCRdb re-analysed the multiplex PCR reads in MiXCR, keeping a single row per CDR3 protein. The sample has over 200,000 distinct CDR3 sequences, about 17% seen once; the top ten hold roughly 15%. This same sample was also taken into another study, of T cells in Graves' hyperthyroidism and ophthalmopathy.

The sequenced sample was peripheral blood mononuclear cells (PBMCs), obtained at new diagnosis, from a patient treated with antithyroid drugs. These receptors all stem from a woman under 40 with Graves disease.

The CDR3 sequence is CASSIGTALTGELFF. The CDR3 coding sequence is TGTGCCAGCAGCATTGGGACAGCCCTCACCGGGGAGCTGTTTTTT. V gene TRBV9 combines with J gene TRBJ2-2, with 7 bases identical to TRBD1. Trimming cost V 4 bases and J 4 bases; bases outside gene matches: 7. CDR3 length equals 15 residues. Germline V gives CDR1 SGDLS, CDR2 YYNGEE.

This chain links TRBV19 with TRBJ2-2; 9 bases align to TRBD2. In germline, CDR1 is LNHDA, CDR2 SQIVND (reference sequence). Trimming took 3 bases from V and 4 from J; bases not matched to a gene: 9. CDR3 length: 17 amino acids. CDR3 sequence reads: CASSILSSGVSTGELFF. The CDR3 DNA reads TGTGCCAGTAGTATTCTGTCTAGCGGGGTGAGCACCGGGGAGCTGTTTTTT.

This clonotype occurred many times. The chain recombines TRBV11-2 with TRBJ1-3; D gene unclear. This CDR3 region has 12 residues. V was clipped by 2 bases and J by 7 bases, with 6 bases between them. Germline V gene lookup returns CDR1 SGHAT and CDR2 FQNNGV. CDR3 region: CASSLSSNTIYF. In nucleotides, the CDR3 is TGTGCCAGCAGCTTAAGTTCTAACACCATATATTTT.

The gene calls are TRBV19 and TRBJ1-4; 8 positions match TRBD1. The V segment lost 6 bases and the J segment 8 bases; nucleotides outside the gene matches: 8. Germline values: CDR1 LNHDA, CDR2 SQIVND (reference sequence). The CDR3 runs 14 residues. Here the CDR3 reads CASRVTGVGEKLFF. In nucleotides, the CDR3 is TGTGCCAGTAGGGTGACAGGGGTCGGGGAAAAACTGTTTTTT.

This clonotype was counted many times. The J gene is TRBJ2-2, the V gene TRBV7-2; 7 bases fit TRBD1. The germline CDR1 and CDR2 sequences are SGHTA and FQGNSA. V lost 3 bases, J lost 4 bases, and 8 bases stayed unmatched. The CDR3 length is 16 residues. CDR3 coding DNA: TGTGCCAGCAGCTTGGCCCCCGGGACAGTCACCGGGGAGCTGTTTTTT. Translating it yields CASSLAPGTVTGELFF.

This clonotype was counted many times. V usage is TRBV12-3 or TRBV12-4 and J usage is TRBJ2-7; D ambiguous. With 2 bases removed from V and 6 bases from J, the gap between germline ends came to 14 bases. The CDR3 covers 14 residues. CDR3: CASSLMPARLEQYF. The CDR3 DNA sequence: TGTGCCAGCAGTTTAATGCCCGCGAGACTCGAGCAGTACTTC.

This clonotype was counted many times. The chain recombines TRBV20-1 with TRBJ1-1; 7 positions match TRBD1. CDR1 and CDR2 (germline): DFQATT, SNEGSKA (reference sequence). V shed 1 base and J 3 bases; nucleotides not matched to a gene: 2. The CDR3 is made up of 13 amino acids. The DNA of the CDR3 is TGCAGTGCTAGAGGAACAGGGGACACTGAAGCTTTCTTT. Its translation: CSARGTGDTEAFF.

This clonotype has a count of ten or more. The chain links TRBV2 to TRBJ1-1; TRBD1 matches 10 bases. J gave up 10 bases and V 6 bases, and 8 bases lay outside the gene matches. The CDR3 covers 13 residues. Per the germline V gene, CDR1 is SNHLY and CDR2 is FYNNEI. The CDR3: CASRPGQGFGAFF. As DNA, the CDR3 is TGTGCCAGCAGACCGGGACAGGGGTTCGGAGCTTTCTTT.

This clonotype was counted ten times or more. The chain links TRBV9 to TRBJ2-5; tentatively, D is TRBD1 (7 bases). Germline loops: CDR1 SGDLS, CDR2 YYNGEE. Trimming removed 3 bases at V and 2 bases at J, with 14 bases between. The CDR3 runs to 15 residues. The CDR3 nucleotides are TGTGCCAGCAGCGCCCAGGGGGGTCTACAAGAGACCCAGTACTTC. This codes for CASSAQGGLQETQYF. Using reference TRBV9 and TRBJ2-5 for the parts outside the CDR3, the full variable domain is DSGVTQTPKHLITATGQRVTLRCSPRSGDLSVYWYQQSLDQGLQFLIQYYNGEERAKGNILERFSAQQFPDLHSELNLSSLELGDSALYFCASSAQGGLQETQYFGPGTRLLVL.

Many counts were recorded for this clonotype. The chain employs TRBV5-1 and TRBJ1-2; 8 bases map to TRBD1. CDR1 is SGHRS and CDR2 is YFSETQ in the germline V gene. The CDR3 runs to 15 residues. V lost 4 bases to trimming and J lost 0 bases; unmatched junction nucleotides: 5. DNA for the CDR3: TGCGCCAGCAGCACGGGACAGGCGACTAACTATGGCTACACCTTC. Protein product: CASSTGQATNYGYTF.

Remarks on this clonotype: This may arise from a read error, as a much more abundant clone is one base away. The chain recombines TRBV5-1 with TRBJ1-1; 7 bases are shared with TRBD1. The V segment lost 6 bases and the J segment 3 bases; nucleotides outside the gene matches: 8. This CDR3 has 14 amino acids. Looked up from germline, CDR1 is SGHRS and CDR2 is YFSETQ. CDR3 DNA sequence: TGCGCCAGCACCGGGGACAGATTGGACACTGAAGCTTTCTTT. Protein sequence: CASTGDRLDTEAFF.

The sample holds many counts of this clonotype. The chain combines TRBV27 with TRBJ2-7, with D possibly being TRBD2 (7 bases). Trimming left V 3 bases short and J 2 bases short, with 14 bases between. The CDR3 runs 15 residues. The germline V gene has CDR1 MNHEY and CDR2 SMNVEV (reference sequence). In DNA form, the CDR3 reads TGTGCCAGCAGTTTTATGGGGGGGGGCCCCTACGAGCAGTACTTC. It specifies CASSFMGGGPYEQYF.

Many counts were recorded for this clonotype. The chain recombines TRBV7-8 with TRBJ1-2; D not certain. This CDR3 is built from 12 residues. The germline V gene has CDR1 SGHVS and CDR2 FQNEAQ. Trimming removed 5 bases from V and 8 bases from J, with 12 bases in between. The CDR3 region is CASSPPGRGYTF. CDR3 DNA: TGTGCCAGCAGCCCCCCTGGAAGGGGCTACACCTTC.

The table lists this clonotype with many counts. This chain joins TRBV5-1 and TRBJ2-7; 9 nucleotides line up with TRBD1. After removal of 6 bases from V and 3 bases from J, the junction contained 7 bases not matched to a gene. The germline V gene encodes CDR1 SGHRS and CDR2 YFSETQ. The CDR3 covers 14 residues. CDR3 DNA sequence: TGCGCCAGCAAACCTACAGGGGGCTACTACGAGCAGTACTTC. Its translation is CASKPTGGYYEQYF.

This clonotype occurred many times. The chain recombines TRBV27 with TRBJ2-7; D gene uncertain. The CDR3 loop spans 13 amino acids. Germline CDR1 is MNHEY and CDR2 is SMNVEV (reference sequence). Trimming pared 6 bases from V and 6 bases from J, leaving 15 bases between. The CDR3 loop reads CASSLPLAGEQYF. The CDR3 coding sequence is TGTGCCAGCAGCCTCCCTTTAGCTGGCGAGCAGTACTTC.

The table lists this clonotype with many counts. The V gene is TRBV7-2, the J gene TRBJ1-3; D unresolved. This CDR3 spans 11 amino acids. Germline V gene lookup returns CDR1 SGHTA and CDR2 FQGNSA. Trimming removed 5 bases at V and 8 bases at J, with 7 bases between. The CDR3, as DNA: TGTGCCAGCAGCCCTGGGTACACCATATATTTT. This sequence encodes CASSPGYTIYF.

The chain employs TRBV5-8 and TRBJ1-6; a possible D gene is TRBD1 (5 bases). V dropped 4 bases and J dropped 0 bases, with 14 bases sitting between them. Germline assignment: CDR1 SGHTS and CDR2 YDEGEE. This CDR3 region has 17 residues. The CDR3 DNA reads TGTGCCAGCAGCACCACAGGACTAAGCTCCTATAATTCACCCCTCCACTTT. As protein: CASSTTGLSSYNSPLHF.

This clonotype has a count of ten or more. The J gene is TRBJ1-2, the V gene TRBV20-1; tentative D call: TRBD1 (6 bases). CDR3 length equals 16 residues. Looked up from germline, CDR1 is DFQATT and CDR2 is SNEGSKA (reference sequence). Between the trimmed V and J ends, which lost 1 base and 2 bases, there was a span of 17 bases. The CDR3: CSARAWGQRLNYGYTF. DNA of the CDR3: TGCAGTGCTAGAGCCTGGGGACAACGCCTGAACTATGGCTACACCTTC.

To note about this clonotype: Just one base apart from a much larger clone, this may be a read error. The rearrangement uses TRBV6-2 or TRBV6-3 and TRBJ1-4; D is unresolved. The V end lost 5 bases, the J end lost 8 bases, and 15 bases lay between the germline ends. CDR3 length: 14 amino acids. Germline V gene data show CDR1 as MNHEY and CDR2 as SVGEGT. For the CDR3, the DNA is TGTGCCAGCAGTGATCGTGGGGATGGGGAAAAACTGTTTTTT. This sequence encodes CASSDRGDGEKLFF.

This clonotype turned up a few times. V is TRBV20-1 and J is TRBJ1-1; 8 nucleotides line up with TRBD1. The CDR3 consists of 16 residues. V trimming: 0 bases; J trimming: 5 bases; junction bases outside the gene matches: 11. The germline V gene has CDR1 DFQATT and CDR2 SNEGSKA (reference sequence). CDR3 bases: TGCAGTGCTAGAGAAGGGTATCAGGGGGCGAGAACTGAAGCTTTCTTT. Protein product: CSAREGYQGARTEAFF.

This clonotype was observed many times. The chain couples TRBV27 to TRBJ2-3; D is possibly TRBD1 or TRBD2 (5 bases each). The ends were cut back, 3 bases at V and 5 bases at J, with 12 bases in the middle. The CDR3 has 14 amino acids. CDR1 is MNHEY and CDR2 is SMNVEV in the germline V gene (reference sequence). The CDR3, as DNA: TGTGCCAGCAGTTTTATATCTGGGGGAGATACGCAGTATTTT. Protein sequence: CASSFISGGDTQYF.

Ten or more counts support this clonotype. This chain links TRBV20-1 with TRBJ2-3, with D possibly called TRBD1 or TRBD2 (6 bases each). Germline V lookup: CDR1 DFQATT, CDR2 SNEGSKA (reference sequence). CDR3 size: 15 residues. V was shortened by 3 bases and J by 0 bases, with 13 bases between the two germline ends. The CDR3 DNA follows: TGCAGTGCTAGGCGAGGGGGGACTAGCACAGATACGCAGTATTTT. Residues: CSARRGGTSTDTQYF.

This clonotype was detected ten times or more. The chain employs TRBV20-1 and TRBJ1-5; weak D call: TRBD1 (6 bases). The germline V and J ends were trimmed by 0 bases and 7 bases, with 16 bases remaining between them. Germline V gene sequence: CDR1 DFQATT, CDR2 SNEGSKA (reference sequence). The CDR3 covers 15 residues. DNA for the CDR3: TGCAGTGCTAGAGATAGGGGACAACCTACCCAGCCCCAGCATTTT. It translates to CSARDRGQPTQPQHF.

This clonotype has ten or more counts. This chain uses TRBV20-1 with TRBJ1-2; D unclear. V was trimmed by 6 bases and J by 6 bases, leaving 14 bases between them. The CDR3 is 12 residues long. CDR1 DFQATT and CDR2 SNEGSKA come from the germline V gene (reference sequence). The CDR3 DNA follows: TGCAGTGCCCCGGACCAAGGAGATGGCTACACCTTC. It is translated as CSAPDQGDGYTF.

This clonotype was seen only once. The CDR3 end shows no conserved phenylalanine or tryptophan, and so a read error is likely. This chain joins TRBV11-2 and TRBJ1-1, with D hard to call. CDR3 length: 15 amino acids. With 6 bases removed from V and 4 bases from J, the gap between germline ends came to 18 bases. The germline V gene encodes CDR1 SGHAT and CDR2 FQNNGV. CDR3 in amino acids: CASRSVVGYGTEAFL. The DNA for the CDR3 is TGTGCCAGCAGATCCGTTGTAGGGTACGGCACTGAAGCTTTCTTA.